The rows below give T cell receptor beta chains drawn from one sample of a study of CXCR3-negative and CXCR3-positive naive CD8 T cells. One entry per CDR3 protein, without DNA, is what TCRdb gives after re-calling the 5' RACE reads. Recorded for this sample: 40,000 to 50,000 distinct CDR3 sequences. Material: naive CXCR3- CD8+ T cells from blood. Every receptor here comes from a human donor in good health. Some clones in this sample may be carry-over from other donors' samples. Each CDR3 is given with its conserved first and last residue.

v_gene	j_gene	CDR3aa
TRBV11-1	TRBJ2-1	CASSSGLAIPKGYNEQFF
TRBV4-3	TRBJ2-1	CASSQTGLAGRYNEQFF
TRBV6-2/TRBV6-3	TRBJ2-5	CASSPTTGEVETQYF
TRBV29-1	TRBJ1-1	CSVRGGRMNTEAFF
TRBV27	TRBJ1-2	CASSLGGNYGYTF
TRBV4-3	TRBJ2-2	CASSQEGTVGELFF
TRBV6-1	TRBJ2-5	CASSEVDWEVETQYF
TRBV6-5	TRBJ2-6	CASTGSNSGANVLTF
TRBV25-1	TRBJ2-3	CASSSSRGMGTDTQYF
TRBV6-5	TRBJ2-7	CASSNTGGDEQYF
TRBV28	TRBJ2-2	CASSLSSFRLAGGPGELFF
TRBV6-5	TRBJ1-1	CASSYTGVNTEAFF
TRBV18	TRBJ1-5	CASSQSSDTYNQPQHF
TRBV6-2/TRBV6-3	TRBJ1-4	CASSFRDWGEKLFF
TRBV7-9	TRBJ2-3	CASSLVRGTDTQYF
TRBV28	TRBJ2-3	CASSLGVDTQYF
TRBV12-3/TRBV12-4	TRBJ2-1	CASSPGTSGIGEQFF